Shown below are 14 T cell receptor beta chains from a single sample sequenced in a study of CD8 T cells in Susac syndrome. With random hexamers, roughly 0.45 to 1 ug RNA was reverse transcribed. MiXCR, run by TCRdb on the immunoSEQ multiplex PCR reads, gives a single entry per CDR3 protein. The table records 150,000 to 200,000 distinct CDR3 sequences, around 94% of them present only once. The source material was CD4+ T cells from PBMCs. The receptors were sampled from a human donor with Susac syndrome.

This chain connects TRBV20-1 to TRBJ2-3; the D is unclear. The germline V gene has CDR1 DFQATT and CDR2 SNEGSKA (reference sequence). Trimming left V 6 bases short and J 3 bases short, with 13 bases between. This CDR3 contains 13 residues. The DNA of the CDR3 is TGCAGTGCCCCCTTCACAACTACAGATACGCAGTATTTT. Translating gives CSAPFTTTDTQYF.

J is TRBJ1-2 and V is TRBV4-2; no clear D. This CDR3 has 15 residues. V gave up 0 bases and J gave up 7 bases, with 15 bases separating them. The germline V gene has CDR1 LGHNA and CDR2 YNFKEQ. The CDR3 coding sequence is TGTGCCAGCAGCCAAGACTTCGGACTTAAGAGTGGCTACACCTTC. It is translated as CASSQDFGLKSGYTF.

The genes are TRBV7-9 and TRBJ2-1, with D possibly being TRBD1 (5 bases). Germline V gene sequence: CDR1 SEHNR, CDR2 FQNEAQ (reference sequence). V dropped 0 bases and J dropped 4 bases, with 13 bases sitting between them. CDR3 length: 16 amino acids. The DNA of the CDR3 is TGTGCCAGCAGCTTAGCTGGAACAGGCTTTTACAATGAGCAGTTCTTC. Translated, it gives CASSLAGTGFYNEQFF.

The V call is TRBV2, the J call TRBJ1-2, with TRBD1 matching 9 bases. Germline V CDR1 and CDR2: SNHLY, FYNNEI. Trimming took 6 bases from V and 7 from J; bases not matched to a gene: 12. The CDR3 is made up of 15 amino acids. This CDR3 reads CASRAPGTGKTGYTF. As DNA, the CDR3 is TGTGCCAGCAGGGCCCCTGGGACAGGGAAGACTGGCTACACCTTC. Supplemented by reference TRBV2 and TRBJ1-2, the full variable domain reads EPEVTQTPSHQVTQMGQEVILRCVPISNHLYFYWYRQILGQKVEFLVSFYNNEISEKSEIFDDQFSVERPDGSNFTLKIRSTKLEDSAMYFCASRAPGTGKTGYTFGSGTRLTVV.

The CDR3 DNA is TGCGCCAGCAGCATGACCGATCGTGGCTACGAGCAGTACTTC. It specifies CASSMTDRGYEQYF. The V call is TRBV5-1, the J call TRBJ2-7; D gene unclear. The germline V gene has CDR1 SGHRS and CDR2 YFSETQ. V was cut by 4 bases and J by 3 bases, with 14 bases left in between. The CDR3 runs to 14 residues.

The V gene is TRBV5-1, the J gene TRBJ2-3; possible D gene TRBD1, 6 bases. The CDR3 is made up of 15 amino acids. The germline V gene encodes CDR1 SGHRS and CDR2 YFSETQ. The V end lost 4 bases, the J end lost 1 base, and 13 bases lay between the germline ends. CDR3: CASSIQGAGTDTQYF. The CDR3 DNA follows: TGCGCCAGCAGCATACAGGGAGCCGGCACAGATACGCAGTATTTT.

The chain combines TRBV20-1 with TRBJ2-5; D is undetermined. The CDR3 spans 14 residues. Germline V gene sequence: CDR1 DFQATT, CDR2 SNEGSKA (reference sequence). Trimming pared 0 bases from V and 5 bases from J, leaving 13 bases between. The CDR3 DNA follows: TGCAGTGCTAGAGATGGAAGCGCTAGGGAGACCCAGTACTTC. Its translation: CSARDGSARETQYF.

V is TRBV15 and J is TRBJ2-7; TRBD1 aligns across 8 bases. This CDR3 comprises 14 residues. V shed 4 bases, J shed 2 bases, and the junction held 4 bases outside the gene matches. Germline V gives CDR1 LNHNV, CDR2 YYDKDF (reference sequence). CDR3 in amino acids: CATSKGQGTYEQYF. CDR3 DNA sequence: TGTGCCACCAGCAAAGGACAGGGCACCTACGAGCAGTACTTC.

V usage is TRBV2 and J usage is TRBJ2-5; D is perhaps TRBD2 (6 bases). Germline V gives CDR1 SNHLY, CDR2 FYNNEI. This CDR3 has 11 residues. V lost 6 bases to trimming and J lost 8 bases, with 10 bases between them. This CDR3 is CASRSGTTQYF. The CDR3, as DNA: TGTGCCAGCAGGAGTGGGACTACCCAGTACTTC.

J is TRBJ2-7 and V is TRBV6-6; maybe TRBD1 (6 bases). Per the germline V gene, CDR1 is MNHNY and CDR2 is SVGAGI (reference sequence). This CDR3 region has 15 residues. V was shortened by 6 bases and J by 6 bases, with 21 bases between the two germline ends. CDR3 DNA sequence: TGTGCCAGCAGCCAGGGGTTAAGTAGGGCCGGCGAGCAGTACTTC. Translated: CASSQGLSRAGEQYF.

The rearrangement links TRBV7-8 to TRBJ2-1, with D perhaps matching TRBD2 (5 bases). This CDR3 is built from 16 residues. Per germline, CDR1 SGHVS and CDR2 FQNEAQ. V was clipped by 0 bases and J by 8 bases, with 17 bases between them. In DNA form, the CDR3 reads TGTGCCAGCAGCTTAGCTGGAACGGGATCCCGCTATGAGCAGTTCTTC. This translates into CASSLAGTGSRYEQFF.

The V and J genes are TRBV12-3 or TRBV12-4 and TRBJ2-7; 7 nucleotides agree with TRBD1. The junction had 2 bases not matched to a gene; V was cut back by 3 bases and J by 3 bases. The CDR3 is 13 amino acids. As DNA, the CDR3 is TGTGCCAGCAGTTTCGACAGGGTCTACGAGCAGTACTTC. Translation: CASSFDRVYEQYF.

This rearrangement joins TRBV20-1 to TRBJ2-3; 10 nucleotides align to TRBD2. V dropped 4 bases and J dropped 2; count of bases not matched to a gene: 9. The germline V gene has CDR1 DFQATT and CDR2 SNEGSKA (reference sequence). This CDR3 contains 16 residues. The CDR3 region has the DNA TGCAGTGCTACCGAACTAGCGGGGCTCTTCACAGATACGCAGTATTTT. It codes for CSATELAGLFTDTQYF.

This clonotype was seen more than once but under ten times. J is TRBJ1-2 and V is TRBV5-5; D perhaps matches TRBD1 (6 bases). This CDR3 spans 13 amino acids. Trimming took off 0 bases at V and 7 bases at J, with 10 bases between the two ends. Germline CDR1 and CDR2: SGHKS and YYEKEE (reference sequence). The CDR3 loop reads CASSLDRARGYTF. CDR3 in DNA: TGTGCCAGCAGCTTGGACAGGGCTCGTGGCTACACCTTC.